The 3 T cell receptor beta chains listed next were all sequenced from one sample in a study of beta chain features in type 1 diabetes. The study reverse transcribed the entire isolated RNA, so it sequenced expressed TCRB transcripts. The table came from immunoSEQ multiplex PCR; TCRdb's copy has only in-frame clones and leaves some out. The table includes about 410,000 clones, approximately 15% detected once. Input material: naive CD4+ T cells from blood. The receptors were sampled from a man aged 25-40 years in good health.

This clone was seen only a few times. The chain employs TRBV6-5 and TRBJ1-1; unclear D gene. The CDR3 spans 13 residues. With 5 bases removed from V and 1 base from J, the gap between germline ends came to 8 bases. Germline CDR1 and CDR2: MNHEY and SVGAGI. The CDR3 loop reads CASSMNRNTEAFF. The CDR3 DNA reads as TGTGCCAGCAGTATGAACCGGAACACTGAAGCTTTCTTT.

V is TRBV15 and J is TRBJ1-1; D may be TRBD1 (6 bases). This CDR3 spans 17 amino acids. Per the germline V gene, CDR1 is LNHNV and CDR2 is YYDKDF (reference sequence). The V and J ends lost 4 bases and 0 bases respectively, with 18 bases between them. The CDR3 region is CATSIPQGKEMNTEAFF. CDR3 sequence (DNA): TGTGCCACCAGCATACCCCAGGGGAAGGAGATGAACACTGAAGCTTTCTTT.

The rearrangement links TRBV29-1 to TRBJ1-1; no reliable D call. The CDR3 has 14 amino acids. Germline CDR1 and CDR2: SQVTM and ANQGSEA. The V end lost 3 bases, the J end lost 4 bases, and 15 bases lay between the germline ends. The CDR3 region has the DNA TGCAGCGTTGACGTCCCCATGCGGGGCACTGAAGCTTTCTTT. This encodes CSVDVPMRGTEAFF. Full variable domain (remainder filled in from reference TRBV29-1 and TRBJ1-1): SAVISQKPSRDICQRGTSLTIQCQVDSQVTMMFWYRQQPGQSLTLIATANQGSEATYESGFVIDKFPISRPNLTFSTLTVSNMSPEDSSIYLCSVDVPMRGTEAFFGQGTRLTVV.